The 11 T cell receptor beta chains presented below share a single source sample, sequenced in a study of human T cells and chemical hapten exposure (dated by TCRdb to about 2021). The sample's time point, from its label and the paper: pre-sensitization, week 0. The sample's treatment or condition label, decoded: therapeutic diphenylcyclopropenone sensitization with weekly scalp DPC. The method was RACE. This sample was sequenced with a NextSeq 500. TCRdb reworked the public reads: Q25 trimming with fastp, MiXCR clone assembly, productive beta chains retained. Each entry merges the rows of one CDR3 protein and shows their most common DNA and genes. The sample contains about 80,000 distinct CDR3 sequences, approximately 15% of them found a single time. The top ten clonotypes cover approximately 4.6% of the sample. The sequencing used whole blood, collected in connection with sensitization to the hapten diphenylcyclopropenone (DPC). The receptors here all came from a woman in her 50s with alopecia areata. Some clones in this sample may be carry-over from other donors' samples.

This clonotype ranks as medium-sized (0.01 to 0.1%). This rearrangement joins TRBV20-1 to TRBJ1-2, with no clear D. Germline-derived CDR1 and CDR2 are DFQATT and SNEGSKA (reference sequence). V was clipped by 3 bases and J by 0 bases, with 11 bases between them. This CDR3 has 14 amino acids. In DNA form, the CDR3 reads TGCAGTGCTAGGACGGGGTCCACTAACTATGGCTACACCTTC. It yields the protein CSARTGSTNYGYTF.

This clonotype was detected only a few times. This chain uses TRBV28 with TRBJ1-1; D remains ambiguous. V lost 3 bases and J lost 10, with 12 bases in between. CDR1 and CDR2 (germline): MDHEN, SYDVKM. The CDR3 length is 12 residues. Here the CDR3 DNA reads TGTGCCAGCAGTTTTCCAGTGGTAGGAGCTTTCTTT. This gives the protein CASSFPVVGAFF.

This clonotype was seen only a few times. The chain recombines TRBV27 with TRBJ2-5, with D hard to call. Trimming removed 0 bases at V and 4 bases at J, with 6 bases between. Germline-derived CDR1 and CDR2 are MNHEY and SMNVEV (reference sequence). The CDR3 loop spans 13 amino acids. This CDR3 is CASSLSVTETQYF. DNA for the CDR3: TGTGCCAGCAGTTTATCCGTCACAGAGACCCAGTACTTC.

This clonotype was observed a handful of times. This sequence joins TRBV28 and TRBJ1-1; D ambiguous. The length of the CDR3 is 12 residues. The germline gives CDR1 MDHEN, CDR2 SYDVKM. Trimming left V 6 bases short and J 11 bases short, with 16 bases between. Here the CDR3 reads CASSLRGVRAFF. The CDR3 DNA sequence: TGTGCCAGCAGCCTACGAGGAGTACGGGCTTTCTTT.

The chain has TRBV5-4 and TRBJ1-2; tentative D call: TRBD1 (5 bases). The CDR3 covers 14 residues. The germline V gene has CDR1 SGHNT and CDR2 YYREEE (reference sequence). V lost 0 bases and J lost 8, with 14 bases in between. The CDR3 DNA follows: TGTGCCAGCAGCTTGGGAGGCAGGGCTATGGGCTACACCTTC. It is translated as CASSLGGRAMGYTF.

The chain uses TRBV5-1 and TRBJ1-3; D gene unclear. Trimming stripped 0 bases from V and 2 bases from J, with 6 bases between. There are 14 residues in the CDR3. From germline, CDR1 is SGHRS and CDR2 YFSETQ. The CDR3 sequence is CASSLDSTGNTIYF. The DNA of the CDR3 is TGCGCCAGCAGCTTGGACAGTACTGGAAACACCATATATTTT.

This clonotype came up once. The chain couples TRBV5-1 to TRBJ1-1, with 8 positions matching TRBD1. The V and J ends lost 1 base and 2 bases, in that order; junction bases with no gene match: 4. Germline lookup yields CDR1 SGHRS and CDR2 YFSETQ. The CDR3 covers 15 residues. CDR3 region: CASSLSGTGNTEAFF. CDR3 in DNA: TGCGCCAGCAGCTTGTCAGGGACAGGTAACACTGAAGCTTTCTTT.

This clonotype was recorded a few times. As DNA, the CDR3 is TGTGCCAGCAGCTCTAGCGGGAGCCATGACAATGAGCAGTTCTTC. It codes for CASSSSGSHDNEQFF. J is TRBJ2-1 and V is TRBV5-4; 10 bases are a match to TRBD2. J was trimmed by 5 bases and V by 3 bases; bases with no gene match: 5. The CDR3 sequence is 15 residues long. CDR1 SGHNT and CDR2 YYREEE come from the germline V gene (reference sequence).

The V gene is TRBV20-1, the J gene TRBJ1-5; 11 positions agree with TRBD1. CDR3 length equals 15 residues. With 0 bases clipped from V and 5 bases from J, the junction kept 3 bases outside the gene matches. Germline CDR1 DFQATT, CDR2 SNEGSKA (reference sequence). The CDR3 spells CSARDRTGGDQPQHF. CDR3 bases: TGCAGTGCTAGAGACCGGACAGGGGGCGATCAGCCCCAGCATTTT.

There are a few counts of this clonotype. The CDR3 loop is CASSLSSGGYNEQFF. The CDR3 DNA reads TGTGCCAGCAGCCTCTCTAGCGGGGGATACAATGAGCAGTTCTTC. The V and J genes are TRBV7-2 and TRBJ2-1, with TRBD2 matching over 10 bases. Germline loops: CDR1 SGHTA, CDR2 FQGNSA. CDR3 length equals 15 residues. V lost 5 bases and J lost 4; bases outside the gene matches: 5.

This clonotype was counted at least ten times. The V and J genes are TRBV6-6 and TRBJ1-1; D call uncertain. This CDR3 spans 15 amino acids. Germline V gene lookup returns CDR1 MNHNY and CDR2 SVGAGI (reference sequence). Trimming removed 6 bases from V and 1 base from J, with 15 bases in between. The CDR3 spells CASRESDTPNTEAFF. The CDR3, as DNA: TGTGCCAGCAGAGAAAGCGACACGCCGAACACTGAAGCTTTCTTT.